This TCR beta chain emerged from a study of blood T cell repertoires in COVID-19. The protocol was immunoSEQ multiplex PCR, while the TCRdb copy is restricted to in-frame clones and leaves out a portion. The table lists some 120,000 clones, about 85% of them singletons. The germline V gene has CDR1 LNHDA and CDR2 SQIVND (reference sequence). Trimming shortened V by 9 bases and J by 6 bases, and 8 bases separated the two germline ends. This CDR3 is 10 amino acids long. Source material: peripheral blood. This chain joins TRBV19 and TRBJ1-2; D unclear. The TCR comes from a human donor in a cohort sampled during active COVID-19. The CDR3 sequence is CARRRNGYTF. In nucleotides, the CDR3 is TGTGCCAGAAGGAGGAATGGCTACACCTTC.